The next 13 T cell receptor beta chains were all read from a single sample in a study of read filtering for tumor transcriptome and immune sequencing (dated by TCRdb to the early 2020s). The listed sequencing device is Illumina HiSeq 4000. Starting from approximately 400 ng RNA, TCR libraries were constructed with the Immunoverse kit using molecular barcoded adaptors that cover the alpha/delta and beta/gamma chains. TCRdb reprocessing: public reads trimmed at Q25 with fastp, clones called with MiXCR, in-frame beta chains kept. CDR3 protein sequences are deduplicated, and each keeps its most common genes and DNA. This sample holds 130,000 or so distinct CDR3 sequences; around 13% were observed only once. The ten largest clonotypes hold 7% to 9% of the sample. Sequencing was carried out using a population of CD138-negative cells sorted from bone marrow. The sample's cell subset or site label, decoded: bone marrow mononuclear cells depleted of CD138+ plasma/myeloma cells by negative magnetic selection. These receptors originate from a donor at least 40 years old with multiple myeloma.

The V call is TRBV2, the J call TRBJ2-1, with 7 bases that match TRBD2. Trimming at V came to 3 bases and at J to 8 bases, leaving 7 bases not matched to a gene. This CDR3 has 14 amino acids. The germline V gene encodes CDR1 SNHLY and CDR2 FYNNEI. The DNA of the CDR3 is TGTGCCAGCAGTGATCTTGGGGACTATTATGAGCAGTTCTTC. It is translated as CASSDLGDYYEQFF.

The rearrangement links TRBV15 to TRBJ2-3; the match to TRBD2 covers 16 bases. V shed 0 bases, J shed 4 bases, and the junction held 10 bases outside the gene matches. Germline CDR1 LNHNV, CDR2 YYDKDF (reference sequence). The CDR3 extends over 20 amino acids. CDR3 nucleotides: TGTGCCACCAGCAGAGATCGCGGGACTAGCGGGAGGGCCGGGGCAGATACGCAGTATTTT. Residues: CATSRDRGTSGRAGADTQYF.

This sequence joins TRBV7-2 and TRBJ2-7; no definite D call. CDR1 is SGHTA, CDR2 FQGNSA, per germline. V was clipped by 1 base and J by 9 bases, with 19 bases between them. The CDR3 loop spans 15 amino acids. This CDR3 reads CASSLGSGHLGLQYF. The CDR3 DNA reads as TGTGCCAGCAGCTTAGGGTCGGGTCACCTTGGGTTGCAGTACTTC.

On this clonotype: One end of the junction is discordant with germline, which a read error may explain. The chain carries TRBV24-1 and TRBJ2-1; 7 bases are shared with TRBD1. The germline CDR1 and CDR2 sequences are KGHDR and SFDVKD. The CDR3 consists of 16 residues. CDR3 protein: CATSDYRDSGYDEQFF. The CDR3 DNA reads TGTGCCACCAGTGATTACCGGGACAGTGGCTACGATGAGCAGTTCTTC.

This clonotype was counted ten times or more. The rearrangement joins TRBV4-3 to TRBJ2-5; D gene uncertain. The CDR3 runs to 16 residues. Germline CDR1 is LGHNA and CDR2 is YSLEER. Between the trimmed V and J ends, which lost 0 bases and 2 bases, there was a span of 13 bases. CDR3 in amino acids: CASSQDLAVGQETQYF. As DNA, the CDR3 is TGCGCCAGCAGCCAAGATCTGGCAGTGGGGCAAGAGACCCAGTACTTC.

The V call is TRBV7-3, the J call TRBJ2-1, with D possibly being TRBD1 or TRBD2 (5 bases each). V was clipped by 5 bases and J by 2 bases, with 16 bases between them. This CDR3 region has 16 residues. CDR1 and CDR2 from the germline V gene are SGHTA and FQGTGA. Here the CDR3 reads CASSPGPSITYNEQFF. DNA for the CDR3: TGTGCCAGCAGCCCGGGGCCTTCGATAACCTACAATGAGCAGTTCTTC.

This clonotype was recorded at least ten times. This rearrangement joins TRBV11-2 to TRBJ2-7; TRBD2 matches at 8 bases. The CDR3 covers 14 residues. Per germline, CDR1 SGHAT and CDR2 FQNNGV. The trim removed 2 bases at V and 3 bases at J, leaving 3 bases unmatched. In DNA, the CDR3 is TGTGCCAGCAGCTTATTGCTAGCGGGCTACGAGCAGTACTTC. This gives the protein CASSLLLAGYEQYF.

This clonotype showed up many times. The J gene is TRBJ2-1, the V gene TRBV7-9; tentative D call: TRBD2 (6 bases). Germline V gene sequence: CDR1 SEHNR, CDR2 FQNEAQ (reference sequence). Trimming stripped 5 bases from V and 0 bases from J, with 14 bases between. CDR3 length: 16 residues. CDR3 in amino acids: CASSRGDSVSYNEQFF. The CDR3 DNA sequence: TGTGCCAGCAGCAGAGGGGACTCCGTCTCCTACAATGAGCAGTTCTTC.

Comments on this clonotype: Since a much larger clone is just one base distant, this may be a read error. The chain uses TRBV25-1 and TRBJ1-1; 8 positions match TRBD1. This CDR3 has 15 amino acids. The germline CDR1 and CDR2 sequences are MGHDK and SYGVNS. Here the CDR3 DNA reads TGTGCCAGCAGTGACCAGGACAGGGTGAACACTGAAGCTTCCTTT. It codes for CASSDQDRVNTEASF. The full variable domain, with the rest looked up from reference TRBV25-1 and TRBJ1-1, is EADIYQTPRYLVIGTGKKITLECSQTMGHDKMYWYQQDPGMELHLIHYSYGVNSTEKGDLSSESTVSRIRTEHFPLTLESARPSHTSQYLCASSDQDRVNTEASFGQGTRLTVV.

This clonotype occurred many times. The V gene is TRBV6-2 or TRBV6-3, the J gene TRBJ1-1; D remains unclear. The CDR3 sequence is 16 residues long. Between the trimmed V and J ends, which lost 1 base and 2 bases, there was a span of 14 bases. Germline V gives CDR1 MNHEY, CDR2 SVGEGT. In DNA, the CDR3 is TGTGCCAGCAGTTACTATGAAACTGGGCCCAACACTGAAGCTTTCTTT. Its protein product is CASSYYETGPNTEAFF.

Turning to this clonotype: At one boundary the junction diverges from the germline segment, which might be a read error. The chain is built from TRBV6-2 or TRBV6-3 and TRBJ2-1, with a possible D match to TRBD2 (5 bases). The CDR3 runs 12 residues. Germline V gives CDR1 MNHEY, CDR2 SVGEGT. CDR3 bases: TGTGCCAGCAATTACACCCTAGCTGAGCAGTTCTTC. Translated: CASNYTLAEQFF.

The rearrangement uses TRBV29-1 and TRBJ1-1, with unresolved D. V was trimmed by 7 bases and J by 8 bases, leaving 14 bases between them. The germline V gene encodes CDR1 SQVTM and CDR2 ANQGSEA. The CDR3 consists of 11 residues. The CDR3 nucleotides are TGCAGCGCCTGGATAGGGAAGGAAGCTTTCTTT. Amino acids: CSAWIGKEAFF.

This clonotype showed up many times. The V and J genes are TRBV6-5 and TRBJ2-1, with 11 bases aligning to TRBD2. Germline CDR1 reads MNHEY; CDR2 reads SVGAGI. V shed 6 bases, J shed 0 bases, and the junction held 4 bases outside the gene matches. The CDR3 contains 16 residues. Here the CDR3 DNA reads TGTGCCAGCAGCCCTAGCGGGAGGAGCTCCTACAATGAGCAGTTCTTC. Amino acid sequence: CASSPSGRSSYNEQFF.